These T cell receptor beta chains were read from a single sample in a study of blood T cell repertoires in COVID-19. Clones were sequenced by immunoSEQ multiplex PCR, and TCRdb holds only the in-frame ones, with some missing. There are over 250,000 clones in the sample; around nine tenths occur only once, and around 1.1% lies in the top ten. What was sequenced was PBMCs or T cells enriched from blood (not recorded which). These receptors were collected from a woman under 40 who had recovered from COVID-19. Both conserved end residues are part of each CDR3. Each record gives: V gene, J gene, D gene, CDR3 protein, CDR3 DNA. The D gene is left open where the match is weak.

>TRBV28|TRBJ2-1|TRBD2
CASSTKETSPLRSYNEQFF
TGTGCCAGCAGCACAAAAGAGACTAGCCCACTTAGATCCTACAATGAGCAGTTCTTC
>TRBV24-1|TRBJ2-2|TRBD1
CATSDAQGSTGELFF
TGTGCCACCAGTGACGCACAGGGGTCCACCGGGGAGCTGTTTTTT
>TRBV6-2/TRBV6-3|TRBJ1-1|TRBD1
CASSYSATTGEAFF
TGTGCCAGCAGTTACAGTGCAACGACAGGGGAAGCTTTCTTT
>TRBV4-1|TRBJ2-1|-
CASSQDSGSDYNEQFF
TGCGCCAGCAGCCAAGATTCGGGGAGTGACTACAATGAGCAGTTCTTC
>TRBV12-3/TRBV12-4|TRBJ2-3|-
CASTNTDTQYF
TGTGCCAGCACCAACACAGATACGCAGTATTTT
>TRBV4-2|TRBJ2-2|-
CASSQEGRGYTGELFF
TGTGCCAGCAGCCAAGAAGGCCGGGGGTACACCGGGGAGCTGTTTTTT
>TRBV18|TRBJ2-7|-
CASSPYDTSYEQYF
TGTGCCAGCTCACCTTATGACACCTCCTACGAGCAGTACTTC
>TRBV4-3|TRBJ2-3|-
CASSQGRTNTDTQYF
TGCGCCAGCAGCCAAGGCAGAACTAACACAGATACGCAGTATTTT
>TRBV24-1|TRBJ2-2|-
CATSDPRSTRGANTGELFF
TGTGCCACCAGTGATCCGCGGTCCACAAGGGGTGCTAACACCGGGGAGCTGTTTTTT
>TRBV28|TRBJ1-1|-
CASNPTGLNTEAFF
TGTGCCAGCAACCCCACAGGGTTGAACACTGAAGCTTTCTTT
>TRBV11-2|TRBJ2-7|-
CASSLDQGGYEQYF
TGTGCCAGCAGCCTAGACCAGGGGGGTTACGAGCAGTACTTC
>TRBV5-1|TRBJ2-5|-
CASSSSWVAETQYF
TGCGCCAGCAGTAGTAGCTGGGTGGCGGAGACCCAGTACTTC
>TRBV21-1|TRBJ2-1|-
CASSPTPSGRWNEQFF
TGTGCCAGCAGCCCTACCCCCAGCGGGAGGTGGAATGAGCAGTTCTTC
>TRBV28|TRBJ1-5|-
CASTLPRVQPQHF
TGTGCCAGCACCCTCCCCAGGGTCCAGCCCCAGCATTTT